Here is one T cell receptor (beta chain) with its context. Primers included in the PCR were 60 Vbeta and 13 Jbeta primers. Assay used: immunoSEQ multiplex PCR; TCRdb lists only in-frame clones, some missing. This sample's table reports about 140,000 clones. This sample stems from a study of cytomegalovirus exposure and HLA in healthy donors. Sequenced sample: PBMCs. The TCR comes from a woman aged 18-29 years in good health and CMV-seronegative.

CDR3 region: CASSLTSGTAQYTF. In DNA form, the CDR3 reads TGTGCCAGCAGCCTAACTTCCGGGACAGCCCAGTACACCTTC. V usage is TRBV5-4 and J usage is TRBJ1-2; 7 nucleotides align to TRBD1. Germline V lookup: CDR1 SGHNT, CDR2 YYREEE (reference sequence). The CDR3 length is 14 residues. With 4 bases clipped from V and 11 bases from J, the junction kept 14 bases outside the gene matches.